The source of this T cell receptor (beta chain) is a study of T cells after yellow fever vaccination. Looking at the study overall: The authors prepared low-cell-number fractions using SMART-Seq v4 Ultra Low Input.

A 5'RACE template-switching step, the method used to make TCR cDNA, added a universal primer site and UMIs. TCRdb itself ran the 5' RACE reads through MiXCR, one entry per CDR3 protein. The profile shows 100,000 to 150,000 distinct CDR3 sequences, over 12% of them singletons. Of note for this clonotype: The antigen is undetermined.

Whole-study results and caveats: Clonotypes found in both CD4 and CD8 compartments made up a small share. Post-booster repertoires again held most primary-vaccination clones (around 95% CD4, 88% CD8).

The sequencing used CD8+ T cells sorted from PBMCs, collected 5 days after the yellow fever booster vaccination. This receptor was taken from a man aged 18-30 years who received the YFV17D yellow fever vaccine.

The CDR3 is CASSLDREDSETQYF. In DNA form, the CDR3 reads TGTGCCAGCAGCTTGGACAGGGAGGATTCAGAGACCCAGTACTTC. The genes are TRBV5-6 and TRBJ2-5; D might be TRBD1 or TRBD2, each matching 6 bases. V was clipped by 0 bases and J by 4 bases, with 13 bases between them. The germline CDR1 and CDR2 sequences are SGHDT and YYEEEE. The CDR3 loop spans 15 amino acids.